One TCR beta chain is described in this entry. Participants came from roughly 25 US areas, aged roughly 18 to 95 years. This sample is part of a study of blood T cell repertoires in COVID-19. Study information: The cDNA or gDNA used as material had been derived from T cells, B-cell-depleted T cells, or PBMCs.

Trimming cost V 4 bases and J 5 bases; bases outside gene matches: 8. Per the germline V gene, CDR1 is SGHNT and CDR2 is YENEEA. CDR3 length: 15 amino acids. Here immunoSEQ multiplex PCR was the method, and the copy in TCRdb shows in-frame clones only, minus some. The sample holds 250,000 to 300,000 clones, roughly 90% seen once. This chain connects TRBV11-3 to TRBJ2-5; 9 nucleotides align to TRBD1. The clonotype was recovered from a woman aged 25 to 39 who had recovered from COVID-19. Input material: PBMCs or T cells enriched from blood (not recorded which). CDR3: CASSYRDRVGETQYF. In DNA form, the CDR3 reads TGTGCCAGCAGCTACCGGGACAGGGTCGGGGAGACCCAGTACTTC.